This TCR beta chain was recorded in a study of blood T cell repertoires in COVID-19. Whole-study context: Acute and convalescent COVID-19 specimens originated in the United States, Italy and Spain. T cells, B-cell-depleted T cells, or PBMCs supplied cDNA or gDNA.

Using immunoSEQ multiplex PCR, the repertoire was profiled, and TCRdb retains in-frame clones only, with some absent. Among 200,000 to 250,000 clones listed, 65% to 85% were seen once. The germline V and J ends were trimmed by 7 bases and 0 bases, with 9 bases remaining between them. This CDR3 region has 14 residues. Germline CDR1 SNHLY, CDR2 FYNNEI. The source is a woman aged 55-70 years with acute or convalescent COVID-19. V and J are TRBV2 and TRBJ2-2; D is possibly TRBD1 (6 bases). The sequencing input was peripheral blood. Written as DNA, the CDR3 is TGTGCCAGCATTGGGACACCGAACACCGGGGAGCTGTTTTTT. Protein product: CASIGTPNTGELFF.